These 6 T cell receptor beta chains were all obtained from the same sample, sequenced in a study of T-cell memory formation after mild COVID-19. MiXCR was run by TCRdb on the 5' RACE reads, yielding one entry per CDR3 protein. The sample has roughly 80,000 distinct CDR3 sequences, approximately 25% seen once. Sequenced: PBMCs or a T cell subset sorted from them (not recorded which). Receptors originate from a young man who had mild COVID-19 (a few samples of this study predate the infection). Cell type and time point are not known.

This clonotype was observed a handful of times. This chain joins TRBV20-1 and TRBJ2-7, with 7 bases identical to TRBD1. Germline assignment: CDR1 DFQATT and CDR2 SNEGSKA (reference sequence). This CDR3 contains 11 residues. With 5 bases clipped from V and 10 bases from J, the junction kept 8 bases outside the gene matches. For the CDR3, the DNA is TGCAGTGCTGGACAGGTGACGAGCCAGTACTTC. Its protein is CSAGQVTSQYF.

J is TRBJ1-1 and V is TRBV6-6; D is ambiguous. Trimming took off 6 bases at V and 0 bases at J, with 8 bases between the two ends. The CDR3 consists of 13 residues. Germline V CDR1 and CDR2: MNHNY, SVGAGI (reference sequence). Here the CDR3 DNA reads TGTGCCAGCAGCGGGAGTGTGAACACTGAAGCTTTCTTT. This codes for CASSGSVNTEAFF.

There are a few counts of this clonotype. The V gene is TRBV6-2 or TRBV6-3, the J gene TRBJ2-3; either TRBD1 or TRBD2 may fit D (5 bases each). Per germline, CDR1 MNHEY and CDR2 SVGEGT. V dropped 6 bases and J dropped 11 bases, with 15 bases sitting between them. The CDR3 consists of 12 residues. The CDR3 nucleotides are TGTGCCAGCAGCGTCGGGGCAACAGGGCAGTATTTT. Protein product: CASSVGATGQYF.

The CDR3 DNA reads as TGTGCCAGCAGCCTAACGAGGGCCGAGGGGGAGACCCAGTACTTC. This translates into CASSLTRAEGETQYF. This sequence joins TRBV7-2 and TRBJ2-5; D possibly matches TRBD1 or TRBD2 (5 bases each). Germline V gives CDR1 SGHTA, CDR2 FQGNSA. This CDR3 is 15 amino acids long. Trimming cost V 5 bases and J 5 bases, with 18 bases left between them.

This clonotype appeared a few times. CDR3 loop: CASSPTGHGYEQYV. CDR3 nucleotides: TGTGCCAGCAGCCCGACGGGGCACGGCTACGAGCAGTACGTC. The chain joins TRBV7-9 to TRBJ2-7, with D tentatively TRBD1 or TRBD2 (5 bases each). The CDR3 spans 14 residues. The germline CDR1 and CDR2 sequences are SEHNR and FQNEAQ (reference sequence). Trimming removed 5 bases from V and 3 bases from J, with 14 bases in between.

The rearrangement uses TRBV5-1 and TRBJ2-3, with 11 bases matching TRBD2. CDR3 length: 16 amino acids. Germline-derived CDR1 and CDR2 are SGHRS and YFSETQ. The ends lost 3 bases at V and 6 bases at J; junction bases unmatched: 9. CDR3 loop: CASSSSSGGSYDTQYF. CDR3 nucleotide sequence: TGCGCCAGCAGCTCGTCTAGCGGGGGGAGTTATGATACGCAGTATTTT.